The T cell receptor beta chain under discussion was sequenced for a study of identical twins. Study-wide findings and caveats: Carriage of fewer insertions was seen in abundant cord blood beta clonotypes, whereas memory repertoires showed none. Twins' excess sharing was less marked for out-of-frame beta sequences. It was out-of-frame TCR alpha sharing in monozygotic twins that models underestimated. Out-of-frame alpha sequences common to twins exhibited a surplus of low generation probability.

This clonotype was counted between two and nine times. Its antigen remains unidentified. In TCRdb, the 5' RACE reads were re-called with MiXCR into one record per CDR3 protein. The data hold hundreds of thousands of distinct CDR3 sequences, with approximately 9% observed a single time. CDR1 and CDR2 (germline): MNHNS, SASEGT. Losses at the gene ends were 8 bases for V and 1 base for J; bases not matched to a gene: 4. There are 13 residues in the CDR3. The sample was also linked to a second study, of yellow fever vaccine responses in identical twins.

The sample taken for sequencing was PBMCs. The receptor was isolated from a young woman in good health. This sequence joins TRBV6-1 and TRBJ2-5; 7 bases are shared with TRBD2. The DNA of the CDR3 is TGTGCCAGCGGAGCGGGACTCCAAGAGACCCAGTACTTC. Its protein is CASGAGLQETQYF.